Detailed here is one T cell receptor beta chain. The sample belongs to a study of control samples from healthy donors and cancer patients. Trimming took off 2 bases at V and 8 bases at J, with 9 bases between the two ends. This CDR3 has 12 residues. The V gene's germline CDR1 is MNHEY and CDR2 SVGAGI. Sequenced by immunoSEQ multiplex PCR; TCRdb stores in-frame clones only, minus some. Of around 55,000 clones in the sample, approximately 95% were seen once. Sample: blood. The chain uses TRBV6-5 and TRBJ1-2, with D possibly being TRBD1 (6 bases). This receptor was taken from a woman under 30 in good health. The CDR3 region is CASSYGQTGYTF. The DNA for the CDR3 is TGTGCCAGCAGTTACGGACAGACCGGCTACACCTTC.